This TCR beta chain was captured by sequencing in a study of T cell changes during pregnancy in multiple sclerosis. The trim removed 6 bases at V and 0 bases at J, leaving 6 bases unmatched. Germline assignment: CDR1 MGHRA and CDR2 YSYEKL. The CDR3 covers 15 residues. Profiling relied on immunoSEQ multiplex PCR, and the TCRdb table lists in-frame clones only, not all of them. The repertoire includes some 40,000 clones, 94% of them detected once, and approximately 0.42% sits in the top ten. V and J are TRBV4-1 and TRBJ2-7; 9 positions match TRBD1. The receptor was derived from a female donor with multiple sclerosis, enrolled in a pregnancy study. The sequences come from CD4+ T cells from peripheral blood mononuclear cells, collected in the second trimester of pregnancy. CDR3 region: CASRARDRDSYEQYF. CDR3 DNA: TGCGCCAGCAGGGCCCGGGACAGGGACTCCTACGAGCAGTACTTC.